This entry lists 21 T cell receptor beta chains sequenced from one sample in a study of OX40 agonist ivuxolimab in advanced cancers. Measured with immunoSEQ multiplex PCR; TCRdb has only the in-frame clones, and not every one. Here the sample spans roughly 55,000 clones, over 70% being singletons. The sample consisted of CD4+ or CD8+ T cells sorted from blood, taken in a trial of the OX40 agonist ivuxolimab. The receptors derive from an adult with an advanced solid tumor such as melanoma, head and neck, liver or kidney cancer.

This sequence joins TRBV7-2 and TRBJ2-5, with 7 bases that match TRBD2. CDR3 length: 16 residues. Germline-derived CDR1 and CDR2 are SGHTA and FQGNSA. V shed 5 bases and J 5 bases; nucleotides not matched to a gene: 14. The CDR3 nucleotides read TGTGCCAGCAGCCGCCTGCTCGGGGGGTACGAGGAGACCCAGTACTTC. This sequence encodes CASSRLLGGYEETQYF.

In DNA, the CDR3 is TGTGCCAGCAGTCGTAGGGCCACTGAAGCTTTCTTT. This codes for CASSRRATEAFF. This chain links TRBV14 with TRBJ1-1; D gene ambiguous. There are 12 residues in the CDR3. Germline V gives CDR1 SGHDN, CDR2 FVKESK. Trimming took off 6 bases at V and 4 bases at J, with 9 bases between the two ends. Combining the CDR3 with reference TRBV14 and TRBJ1-1 gives the whole variable domain EAGVTQFPSHSVIEKGQTVTLRCDPISGHDNLYWYRRVMGKEIKFLLHFVKESKQDESGMPNNRFLAERTGGTYSTLKVQPAELEDSGVYFCASSRRATEAFFGQGTRLTVV.

Here the CDR3 reads CSARDTDWLTF. The CDR3 DNA follows: TGCAGTGCGCGGGACACCGATTGGCTCACCTTC. This chain uses TRBV20-1 with TRBJ1-2; TRBD1 might be the D (6 bases). With 6 bases removed from V and 13 bases from J, the gap between germline ends came to 18 bases. CDR1 and CDR2 from the germline V gene are DFQATT and SNEGSKA (reference sequence). The CDR3 is made up of 11 amino acids.

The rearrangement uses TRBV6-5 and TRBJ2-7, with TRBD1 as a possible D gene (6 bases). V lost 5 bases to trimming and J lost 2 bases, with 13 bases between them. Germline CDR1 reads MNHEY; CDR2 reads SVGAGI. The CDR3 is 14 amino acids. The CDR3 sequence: CASSKNREPYEQYF. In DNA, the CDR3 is TGTGCCAGCAGTAAAAACAGGGAGCCCTACGAGCAGTACTTC.

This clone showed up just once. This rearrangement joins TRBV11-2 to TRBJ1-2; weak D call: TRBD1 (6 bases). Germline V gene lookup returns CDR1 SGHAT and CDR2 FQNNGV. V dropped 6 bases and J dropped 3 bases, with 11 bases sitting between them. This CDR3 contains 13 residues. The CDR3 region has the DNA TGTGCCAGCAGTGGGGACACCTACTATGGCTACACCTTC. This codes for CASSGDTYYGYTF. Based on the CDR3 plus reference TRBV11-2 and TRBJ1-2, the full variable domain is EAGVAQSPRYKIIEKRQSVAFWCNPISGHATLYWYQQILGQGPKLLIQFQNNGVVDDSQLPKDRFSAERLKGVDSTLKIQPAKLEDSAVYLCASSGDTYYGYTFGSGTRLTVV.

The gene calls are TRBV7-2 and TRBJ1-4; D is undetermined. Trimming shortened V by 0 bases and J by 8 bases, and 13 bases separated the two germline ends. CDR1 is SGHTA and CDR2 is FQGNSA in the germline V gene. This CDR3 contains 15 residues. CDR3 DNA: TGTGCCAGCAGCTTAGCGGTCGGTGCGGGGGAAAAACTGTTTTTT. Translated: CASSLAVGAGEKLFF.

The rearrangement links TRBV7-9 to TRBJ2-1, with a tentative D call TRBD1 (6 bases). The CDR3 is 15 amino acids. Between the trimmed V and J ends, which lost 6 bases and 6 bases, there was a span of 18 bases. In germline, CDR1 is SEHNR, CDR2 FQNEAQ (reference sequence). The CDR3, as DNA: TGTGCCAGCAGTACCGGGACATCCCGGGGCAATGAGCAGTTCTTC. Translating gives CASSTGTSRGNEQFF.

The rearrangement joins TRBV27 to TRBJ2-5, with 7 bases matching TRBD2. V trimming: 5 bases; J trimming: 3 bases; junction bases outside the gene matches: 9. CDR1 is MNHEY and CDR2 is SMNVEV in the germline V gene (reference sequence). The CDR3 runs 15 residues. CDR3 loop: CASSPLLADEETQYF. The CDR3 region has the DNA TGTGCCAGCAGTCCTCTCCTAGCGGATGAAGAGACCCAGTACTTC.

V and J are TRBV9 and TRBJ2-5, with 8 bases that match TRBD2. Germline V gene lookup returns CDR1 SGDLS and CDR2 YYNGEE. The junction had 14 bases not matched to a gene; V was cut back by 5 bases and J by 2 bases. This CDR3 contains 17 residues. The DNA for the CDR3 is TGTGCCAGCAGTCGAGCCCCCCGAGCGGGGGCTCAAGAGACCCAGTACTTC. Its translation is CASSRAPRAGAQETQYF.

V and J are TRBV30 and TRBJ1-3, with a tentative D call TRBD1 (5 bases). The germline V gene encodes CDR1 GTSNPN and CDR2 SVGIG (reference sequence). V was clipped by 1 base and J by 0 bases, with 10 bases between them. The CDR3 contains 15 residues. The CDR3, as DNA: TGTGCCTGGAGTGACGGGACGATCTCTGGAAACACCATATATTTT. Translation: CAWSDGTISGNTIYF.

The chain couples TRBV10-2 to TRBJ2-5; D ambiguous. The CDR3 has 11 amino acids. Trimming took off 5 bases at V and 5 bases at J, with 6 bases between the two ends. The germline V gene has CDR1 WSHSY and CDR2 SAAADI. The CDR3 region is CASSLRETQYF. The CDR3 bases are TGCGCCAGCAGTCTTAGGGAGACCCAGTACTTC.

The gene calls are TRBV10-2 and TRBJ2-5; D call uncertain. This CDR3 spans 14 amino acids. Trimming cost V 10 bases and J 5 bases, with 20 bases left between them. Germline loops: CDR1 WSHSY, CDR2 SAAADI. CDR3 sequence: CATTMAVPWETQYF. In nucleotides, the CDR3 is TGCGCCACCACGATGGCAGTCCCCTGGGAGACCCAGTACTTC.

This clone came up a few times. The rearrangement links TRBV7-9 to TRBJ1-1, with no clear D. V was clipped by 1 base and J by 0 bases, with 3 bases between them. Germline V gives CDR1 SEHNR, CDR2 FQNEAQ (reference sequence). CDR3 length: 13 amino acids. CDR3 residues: CASSLEMNTEAFF. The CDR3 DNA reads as TGTGCCAGCAGCTTAGAGATGAACACTGAAGCTTTCTTT.

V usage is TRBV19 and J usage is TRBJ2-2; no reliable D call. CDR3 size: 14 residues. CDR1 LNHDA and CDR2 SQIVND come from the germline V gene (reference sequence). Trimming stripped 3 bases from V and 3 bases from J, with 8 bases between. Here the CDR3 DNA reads TGTGCCAGTAGTATTTATAGGGACACCGGGGAGCTGTTTTTT. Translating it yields CASSIYRDTGELFF.

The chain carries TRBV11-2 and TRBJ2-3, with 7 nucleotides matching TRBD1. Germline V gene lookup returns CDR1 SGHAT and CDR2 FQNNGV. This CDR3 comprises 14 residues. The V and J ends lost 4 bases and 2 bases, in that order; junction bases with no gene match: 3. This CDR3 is CASSYGTATDTQYF. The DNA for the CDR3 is TGTGCCAGCAGCTACGGGACAGCCACAGATACGCAGTATTTT.

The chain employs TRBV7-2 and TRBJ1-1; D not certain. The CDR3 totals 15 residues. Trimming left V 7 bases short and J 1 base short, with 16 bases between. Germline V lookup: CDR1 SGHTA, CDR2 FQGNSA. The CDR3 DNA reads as TGTGCCAGCACCCTTATCGTAAATTCGAACACTGAAGCTTTCTTT. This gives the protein CASTLIVNSNTEAFF.

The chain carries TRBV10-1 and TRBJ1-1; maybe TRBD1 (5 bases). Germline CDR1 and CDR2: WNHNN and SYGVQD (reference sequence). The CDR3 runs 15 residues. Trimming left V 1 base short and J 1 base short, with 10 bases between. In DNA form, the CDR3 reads TGCGCCAGCAGTGAGTTCCCGGGGGAGAACACTGAAGCTTTCTTT. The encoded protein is CASSEFPGENTEAFF.

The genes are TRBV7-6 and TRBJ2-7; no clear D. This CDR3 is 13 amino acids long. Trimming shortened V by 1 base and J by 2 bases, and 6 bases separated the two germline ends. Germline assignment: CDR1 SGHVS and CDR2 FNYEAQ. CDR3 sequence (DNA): TGTGCCAGCAGCTTAGGGGGTCCCTACGAGCAGTACTTC. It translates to CASSLGGPYEQYF.

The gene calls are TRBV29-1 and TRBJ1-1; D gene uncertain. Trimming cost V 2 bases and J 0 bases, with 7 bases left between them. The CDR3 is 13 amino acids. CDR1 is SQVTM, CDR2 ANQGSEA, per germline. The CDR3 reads CSVERQLNTEAFF. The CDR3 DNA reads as TGCAGCGTTGAAAGACAACTGAACACTGAAGCTTTCTTT.

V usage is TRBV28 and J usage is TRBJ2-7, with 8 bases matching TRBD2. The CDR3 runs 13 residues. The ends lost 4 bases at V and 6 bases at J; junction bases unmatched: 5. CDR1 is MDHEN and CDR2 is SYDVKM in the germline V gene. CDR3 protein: CASSSGGGREQYF. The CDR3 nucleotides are TGTGCCAGCAGTTCCGGCGGGGGGCGCGAGCAGTACTTC.

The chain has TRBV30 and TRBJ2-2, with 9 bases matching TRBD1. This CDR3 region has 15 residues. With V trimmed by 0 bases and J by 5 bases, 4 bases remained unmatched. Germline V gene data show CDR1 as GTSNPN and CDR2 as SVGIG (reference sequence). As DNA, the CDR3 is TGTGCCTGGAGTGTCGCTGACAGGGGGACCGGGGAGCTGTTTTTT. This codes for CAWSVADRGTGELFF.